These 27 T cell receptor beta chains were all obtained from the same sample, sequenced in a study of blood T cell repertoires in COVID-19. Sequencing used immunoSEQ multiplex PCR; TCRdb keeps in-frame clones, though not all of them. The data contain about 160,000 clones, roughly 82% of them seen just once; the ten biggest clones take up more than 2%. The specimen was peripheral blood. These receptors were obtained from a man in his sixties or seventies with acute or convalescent COVID-19.

The chain combines TRBV11-2 with TRBJ2-3, with TRBD1 as a possible D gene (7 bases). Germline assignment: CDR1 SGHAT and CDR2 FQNNGV. Trimming left V 5 bases short and J 5 bases short, with 17 bases between. CDR3 length: 15 residues. DNA for the CDR3: TGTGCCAGCAGCCCCCAGACAGGGCGGGGAGATACGCAGTATTTT. Its protein product is CASSPQTGRGDTQYF.

This chain connects TRBV7-8 to TRBJ1-2; D not certain. Germline CDR1 and CDR2: SGHVS and FQNEAQ. Deletions cut 1 base from V and 0 bases from J, with 15 bases between. This CDR3 has 17 amino acids. The CDR3 spells CASSLEGGKWTNYGYTF. The CDR3 bases are TGTGCCAGCAGCTTAGAGGGAGGGAAGTGGACTAACTATGGCTACACCTTC. Full variable domain (rest looked up from reference TRBV7-8 and TRBJ1-2): GAGVSQSPRYKVAKRGQDVALRCDPISGHVSLFWYQQALGQGPEFLTYFQNEAQLDKSGLPSDRFFAERPEGSVSTLKIQRTQQEDSAVYLCASSLEGGKWTNYGYTFGSGTRLTVV.

The chain employs TRBV7-2 and TRBJ2-2, with a weak D call TRBD2 (7 bases). The CDR3 is made up of 15 amino acids. V was clipped by 7 bases and J by 0 bases, with 12 bases between them. From germline, CDR1 is SGHTA and CDR2 FQGNSA. In DNA form, the CDR3 reads TGTGCCAGCAAGAGGGGGGGACCGAACACCGGGGAGCTGTTTTTT. Its protein product is CASKRGGPNTGELFF.

The V gene is TRBV5-1, the J gene TRBJ2-1; TRBD2 might be the D (7 bases). Trimming took off 1 base at V and 7 bases at J, with 18 bases between the two ends. Germline CDR1 and CDR2: SGHRS and YFSETQ. The CDR3 covers 16 residues. In DNA, the CDR3 is TGCGCCAGCAGCTTGACGTCAGGGGTGCGGGGGAATGAGCAGTTCTTC. Encoded protein: CASSLTSGVRGNEQFF.

CDR3 region: CASSPMPRGNEQFF. The DNA for the CDR3 is TGTGCCAGCAGCCCGATGCCCAGGGGCAATGAGCAGTTCTTC. The chain has TRBV7-3 and TRBJ2-1; TRBD1 might be the D (6 bases). The V gene lost 5 bases and the J gene lost 6 bases, with 14 bases spanning the gap. CDR3 length: 14 residues. The germline gives CDR1 SGHTA, CDR2 FQGTGA.

The chain joins TRBV6-5 to TRBJ1-2, with 7 nucleotides matching TRBD1. Germline trimming cut 6 bases from V and 5 bases from J; bases unmatched to any gene: 6. The CDR3 contains 13 residues. CDR1 is MNHEY and CDR2 is SVGAGI in the germline V gene. The CDR3, as DNA: TGTGCCAGCAGGCCGGGACAGAGTTATGGCTACACCTTC. Its protein is CASRPGQSYGYTF.

This chain links TRBV18 with TRBJ2-2; tentative D call: TRBD1 (6 bases). Trimming left V 2 bases short and J 6 bases short, with 13 bases between. The CDR3 runs 15 residues. From germline, CDR1 is KGHSH and CDR2 LQKENI. The CDR3 DNA reads TGTGCCAGCTCACCATCACAGGGAAGGGCCGGGGAGCTGTTTTTT. The encoded protein is CASSPSQGRAGELFF.

CDR3 amino acids: CASSHARGTVGDEQYF. CDR3 in DNA: TGTGCCAGCAGCCACGCTAGAGGGACAGTAGGGGACGAGCAGTACTTC. This sequence joins TRBV3-1 (or the pseudogene TRBV3-2) and TRBJ2-7; 7 bases fit TRBD1. The V segment lost 3 bases and the J segment 5 bases; nucleotides outside the gene matches: 13. The CDR3 has 16 residues. Germline loops: CDR1 LGHDT, CDR2 YNNKEL (reference sequence).

This chain's CDR3 is CAWRDPGTLHF. CDR3 nucleotide sequence: TGTGCCTGGAGAGATCCGGGTACCCTCCACTTT. The J gene is TRBJ1-6, the V gene TRBV30; no clear D gene. Trimming removed 3 bases at V and 14 bases at J, with 11 bases between. The CDR3 sequence is 11 residues long. Germline lookup yields CDR1 GTSNPN and CDR2 SVGIG (reference sequence).

This clone was seen a few times. This chain uses TRBV4-1 with TRBJ2-7; maybe TRBD2 (6 bases). CDR3 length equals 14 residues. From germline, CDR1 is MGHRA and CDR2 YSYEKL. Trimming removed 0 bases at V and 1 base at J, with 7 bases between. CDR3 DNA sequence: TGCGCCAGCAGCCAAGATGGGGGGTCCTACGAGCAGTACTTC. Translated: CASSQDGGSYEQYF.

V is TRBV6-1 and J is TRBJ2-3; 7 bases line up with TRBD1. The CDR3 runs 20 residues. In germline, CDR1 is MNHNS, CDR2 SASEGT. The J segment lost 4 bases and the V segment lost 3 bases, leaving 22 bases of the junction unmatched. CDR3 DNA: TGTGCCAGCAGTGAGCTGGGCAGGGGGATATTAGGGCGAGGGGCAGATACGCAGTATTTT. It translates to CASSELGRGILGRGADTQYF.

This chain joins TRBV28 and TRBJ1-5; 9 bases align to TRBD1. The CDR3 extends over 16 amino acids. Looked up from germline, CDR1 is MDHEN and CDR2 is SYDVKM. The V gene end was trimmed by 6 bases and the J gene end by 7 bases; junction bases not matched to a gene: 13. The CDR3 DNA sequence: TGTGCCAGCAGACTCTCTACAGGGGGCGTTGGGCAGCCCCAGCATTTT. Residues: CASRLSTGGVGQPQHF.

This clone was counted once. The CDR3 DNA reads TGTGCCAGCAGTTTAAAAGTACCGAGGAATGAAAAACTGTTTTTT. Amino acids: CASSLKVPRNEKLFF. The chain joins TRBV27 to TRBJ1-4; unclear D gene. V was trimmed by 2 bases and J by 5 bases, leaving 12 bases between them. Germline V lookup: CDR1 MNHEY, CDR2 SMNVEV (reference sequence). The CDR3 consists of 15 residues.

The CDR3 nucleotides read TGTGCCAGCAGCTTAGCCACTAGCGGGGGAAACACCGGGGAGCTGTTTTTT. Its translation is CASSLATSGGNTGELFF. The chain employs TRBV7-2 and TRBJ2-2, with 11 bases lining up with TRBD2. Germline V gives CDR1 SGHTA, CDR2 FQGNSA. The CDR3 is 17 residues long. Trimming took 0 bases from V and 2 from J; bases not matched to a gene: 2.

The genes are TRBV27 and TRBJ2-2, with 7 positions matching TRBD2. After removal of 3 bases from V and 6 bases from J, the junction contained 4 bases not matched to a gene. The CDR3 has 14 residues. CDR1 and CDR2 from the germline V gene are MNHEY and SMNVEV (reference sequence). The CDR3 region has the DNA TGTGCCAGCAGTTTTCGGGGGGTCCCCGGGGAGCTGTTTTTT. Translation gives CASSFRGVPGELFF.

The chain has TRBV28 and TRBJ2-5; 8 bases are a match to TRBD2. This CDR3 contains 15 residues. From germline, CDR1 is MDHEN and CDR2 SYDVKM. J was trimmed by 5 bases and V by 6 bases; bases with no gene match: 11. CDR3 nucleotides: TGTGCCAGCAGCCCCGTGGTAGCGGGAAAGGAGACCCAGTACTTC. Amino acids: CASSPVVAGKETQYF.

The rearrangement uses TRBV18 and TRBJ1-3; tentatively, D is TRBD1 (5 bases). Germline V gene data show CDR1 as KGHSH and CDR2 as LQKENI. The CDR3 runs 16 residues. The V and J ends lost 5 bases and 0 bases respectively, with 14 bases between them. The CDR3 loop reads CASSTRQFSSGNTIYF. For the CDR3, the DNA is TGTGCCAGCTCAACCAGACAGTTCAGCTCTGGAAACACCATATATTTT.

Note on this clone: One end of the junction varies from germline; a read error may be responsible. The chain uses TRBV5-1 and TRBJ1-1; D is uncertain. The germline V gene has CDR1 SGHRS and CDR2 YFSETQ. The CDR3 spans 14 residues. The CDR3 protein is CATGDGVGNSEAFF. Here the CDR3 DNA reads TGCGCCACGGGCGACGGGGTAGGGAACAGTGAAGCTTTCTTT.

In its sample, this clone was seen once. Being one base from a much bigger clone, this may be a read error. The chain recombines TRBV7-7 with TRBJ2-7, with 12 bases matching TRBD1. CDR3 length equals 15 residues. Germline lookup yields CDR1 SSHAT and CDR2 FNYEAQ (reference sequence). CDR3 bases: TGTGCTAGCACCGTAGCAGGGACAGGGGGCGGGCTAGAGTACTTC. Protein product: CASTVAGTGGGLEYF.

V is TRBV2 and J is TRBJ1-4, with D unclear. The length of the CDR3 is 13 residues. The germline gives CDR1 SNHLY, CDR2 FYNNEI. V gave up 5 bases and J gave up 5 bases, with 9 bases separating them. The CDR3 reads CASSSDRNEKLFF. Written as DNA, the CDR3 is TGTGCCAGCAGTTCCGATCGGAATGAAAAACTGTTTTTT.

This clone was detected only once. The CDR3 DNA sequence: TGTGCCAGCAGCCAAGAGCCCAGGGGGCTCGACGAGCAGTACTTC. It translates to CASSQEPRGLDEQYF. The gene calls are TRBV3-1 (or the pseudogene TRBV3-2) and TRBJ2-7; the match to TRBD1 covers 8 bases. J gave up 5 bases and V 0 bases, and 6 bases lay outside the gene matches. CDR1 is LGHDT and CDR2 is YNNKEL in the germline V gene (reference sequence). The CDR3 is 15 residues long.

The J gene is TRBJ1-1, the V gene TRBV7-9; 7 bases map to TRBD1. The germline V gene encodes CDR1 SEHNR and CDR2 FQNEAQ (reference sequence). V lost 2 bases, J lost 10 bases, and 13 bases stayed unmatched. The length of the CDR3 is 15 residues. CDR3 loop: CASSLNTGAPPGAFF. In DNA form, the CDR3 reads TGTGCCAGCAGCTTAAACACAGGGGCCCCCCCTGGAGCTTTCTTT.

The chain has TRBV29-1 and TRBJ2-3; the D gene is possibly TRBD2 (5 bases). Trimming pared 6 bases from V and 4 bases from J, leaving 14 bases between. The CDR3 spans 13 residues. CDR1 is SQVTM, CDR2 ANQGSEA, per germline. CDR3 sequence (DNA): TGCAGCGTCGTTAGTTGGACTGCAGATACGCAGTATTTT. It yields the protein CSVVSWTADTQYF.

The gene calls are TRBV11-3 and TRBJ2-3; D perhaps matches TRBD1 (6 bases). The CDR3 spans 16 residues. Germline V gene lookup returns CDR1 SGHNT and CDR2 YENEEA. V was clipped by 4 bases and J by 8 bases, with 22 bases between them. The CDR3 reads CASSSGDMGTGGTQYF. CDR3 DNA: TGTGCCAGCAGCTCTGGGGACATGGGGACCGGTGGTACGCAGTATTTT.

The chain joins TRBV12-3 or TRBV12-4 to TRBJ2-5, with a weak D call TRBD2 (6 bases). This CDR3 is built from 12 residues. V shed 6 bases and J shed 5 bases, with 10 bases lying between them. CDR3 protein: CASSRERETQYF. In DNA, the CDR3 is TGTGCCAGCAGCCGGGAGAGGGAGACCCAGTACTTC.

This clone showed up just a few times. The rearrangement links TRBV7-9 to TRBJ2-7; TRBD2 matches at 7 bases. The CDR3 is made up of 16 amino acids. After removal of 0 bases from V and 0 bases from J, the junction contained 5 bases not matched to a gene. The germline V gene encodes CDR1 SEHNR and CDR2 FQNEAQ (reference sequence). CDR3 loop: CASSLAQAGRSYEQYF. CDR3 coding DNA: TGTGCCAGCAGCTTAGCCCAAGCGGGACGCTCCTACGAGCAGTACTTC.

The V and J genes are TRBV24-1 and TRBJ1-5, with 10 nucleotides matching TRBD1. V lost 3 bases, J lost 2 bases, and 6 bases stayed unmatched. Germline-derived CDR1 and CDR2 are KGHDR and SFDVKD. The CDR3 is made up of 17 amino acids. CDR3 protein: CATSDGGQGRGNQPQHF. For the CDR3, the DNA is TGTGCCACCAGTGATGGGGGACAGGGGAGGGGCAATCAGCCCCAGCATTTT.